A selection of T cell receptor beta chains follows, all from one sample in a study of T cells after posttransplantation cyclophosphamide. Produced via immunoSEQ multiplex PCR; TCRdb's table is partial and in-frame only. Recorded here are 40,000 to 45,000 clones, with no singletons, and the ten leading clones hold 2% to 3%. Sequences were obtained from PBMCs. These receptor sequences come from a man aged 40-49 years in good health, CMV-negative, and a related stem cell transplant donor. CDR3s include the opening cysteine and the closing phenylalanine or tryptophan. D genes are given only for firm matches. The size of a clone is reported for some rows only, either as once, few or many, or as a class for expanded clones.

D	size	V	J	CDR3	DNA
TRBD1	many	TRBV20-1	TRBJ1-1	CSAQGQLEAFF	TGCAGTGCTCAGGGACAGCTTGAAGCTTTCTTT
TRBD1	many	TRBV2	TRBJ1-2	CASSRTGDRAYGYTF	TGTGCCAGCAGTAGGACAGGGGATCGAGCCTATGGCTACACCTTC
NA	many	TRBV11-3	TRBJ2-2	CASSLRGTNTGELFF	TGTGCCAGCAGCTTACGGGGGACGAACACCGGGGAGCTGTTTTTT
NA	few	TRBV6-1	TRBJ2-5	CASSEAVGGLSETQYF	TGTGCCAGCAGTGAAGCTGTGGGGGGTTTATCGGAGACCCAGTACTTC
TRBD1	few	TRBV19	TRBJ1-2	CASSRTGPSIYGYTF	TGTGCCAGTAGTCGGACAGGCCCATCCATATATGGCTACACCTTC
NA	many	TRBV29-1	TRBJ1-1	CSVGTGKAFF	TGCAGCGTTGGGACCGGGAAAGCTTTCTTT
TRBD2	many	TRBV4-3	TRBJ2-5	CASSQDGGGRLETQYF	TGCGCCAGCAGCCAAGATGGCGGGGGGCGGTTAGAGACCCAGTACTTC
TRBD1	many	TRBV19	TRBJ1-4	CASSAGRGQGEKLFF	TGTGCCAGTAGCGCTGGCCGGGGACAGGGCGAAAAACTGTTTTTT
NA	many	TRBV4-3	TRBJ1-2	CASSQDHRSGNYGYTF	TGCGCCAGCAGCCAAGATCACCGCTCAGGGAACTATGGCTACACCTTC
TRBD1	many	TRBV19	TRBJ1-5	CASSPQTGGQPQHF	TGTGCCAGTAGTCCTCAGACAGGGGGGCAGCCCCAGCATTTT
NA	few	TRBV9	TRBJ1-1	CASSPRQTGSSTEAFF	TGTGCCAGCAGCCCTAGACAGACAGGTTCTAGCACTGAAGCTTTCTTT
NA	NA	TRBV6-5	TRBJ1-2	CASRLGEANYGYTF	TGTGCCAGCAGGCTAGGGGAGGCGAACTATGGCTACACCTTC
NA	few	TRBV12-2	TRBJ2-2	CASPKRTGELFF	TGTGCAAGTCCCAAGCGCACCGGGGAGCTGTTTTTT
NA	many	TRBV7-9	TRBJ1-2	CASSFQVTQSYGYTF	TGTGCCAGCAGCTTCCAGGTTACACAGAGCTATGGCTACACCTTC
NA	many	TRBV5-1	TRBJ2-3	CASSFQGRSTDTQYF	TGCGCCAGCAGCTTTCAGGGGCGTAGCACAGATACGCAGTATTTT
NA	many	TRBV9	TRBJ2-1	CASSGRQATNEQFF	TGTGCCAGCAGCGGACGTCAGGCGACCAATGAGCAGTTCTTC
TRBD2	few	TRBV11-2	TRBJ2-5	CASSLDGLAGGYETQYF	TGTGCCAGCAGCTTAGATGGACTAGCGGGAGGTTATGAGACCCAGTACTTC
TRBD2	many	TRBV9	TRBJ2-2	CASSALAGSTGELFF	TGTGCCAGCAGCGCACTAGCGGGGAGCACCGGGGAGCTGTTTTTT
NA	many	TRBV10-3	TRBJ2-3	CAISEGSFTDTQYF	TGTGCCATCAGTGAGGGCTCTTTCACAGATACGCAGTATTTT
TRBD2	many	TRBV2	TRBJ2-3	CASTLATDTQYF	TGTGCCAGCACACTAGCGACGGATACGCAGTATTTT
TRBD1	many	TRBV5-6	TRBJ2-3	CASSVRGQLTDTQYF	TGTGCCAGCAGCGTACGGGGACAGCTCACAGATACGCAGTATTTT
NA	few	TRBV2	TRBJ1-5	CASSEAEGTFASNQPQHF	TGTGCCAGCAGTGAAGCTGAGGGAACGTTTGCTAGCAATCAGCCCCAGCATTTT
TRBD1	few	TRBV29-1	TRBJ1-2	CSVEDRVNGYTF	TGCAGCGTTGAGGACAGGGTGAATGGCTACACCTTC
TRBD1	many	TRBV19	TRBJ2-2	CASSLTGVITGELFF	TGTGCCAGTAGTTTAACAGGGGTCATCACCGGGGAGCTGTTTTTT
NA	many	TRBV7-2	TRBJ1-3	CASSPQDRGSGNTIYF	TGTGCCAGCAGCCCCCAAGACAGAGGCTCTGGAAACACCATATATTTT
TRBD2	NA	TRBV9	TRBJ2-7	CASSVGWGGTEFYEQYF	TGTGCCAGCAGCGTAGGGTGGGGGGGGACGGAGTTTTACGAGCAGTACTTC
NA	many	TRBV6-5	TRBJ1-2	CASSYSSGSYGYTF	TGTGCCAGCAGTTATTCTTCCGGGTCCTATGGCTACACCTTC
TRBD2	many	TRBV10-3	TRBJ2-5	CAISESVAGGRKETQYF	TGTGCCATCAGTGAGTCGGTAGCGGGCGGGCGGAAAGAGACCCAGTACTTC
NA	many	TRBV7-9	TRBJ2-5	CASSRQGGGTQYF	TGTGCCAGCTCACGACAAGGAGGTGGGACCCAGTACTTC
NA	few	TRBV6-5	TRBJ1-6	CASSNGASYNSPLHF	TGTGCCAGTTCTAATGGGGCCTCCTATAATTCACCCCTCCACTTT
TRBD1	many	TRBV10-2	TRBJ1-4	CASSETGANEKLFF	TGCGCCAGCAGTGAAACAGGGGCGAATGAAAAACTGTTTTTT
NA	few	TRBV7-8	TRBJ2-7	CASSLVPRVGYEQYF	TGTGCCAGCAGCTTAGTCCCCAGGGTGGGCTACGAGCAGTACTTC